One sample yielded the 19 T cell receptor beta chains listed below, sequenced in a study of T cells after yellow fever vaccination. One entry per CDR3 protein, called by TCRdb with MiXCR from the 5' RACE reads. The table lists about 340,000 distinct CDR3 sequences, roughly 4% of them singletons. The specimen comprised PBMCs, sampled 5 days after the yellow fever booster vaccination. These receptor sequences come from a man between 18 and 29 years old who received the YFV17D yellow fever vaccine.

This clonotype was detected a few times. This chain connects TRBV4-1 to TRBJ2-7; tentative D call: TRBD1 (6 bases). Germline-derived CDR1 and CDR2 are MGHRA and YSYEKL. V shed 8 bases and J shed 3 bases, with 26 bases lying between them. The CDR3 sequence is 17 residues long. The CDR3 DNA reads as TGCGCCAGCCGGCACATCCAGGGGATACCCATACTCTACGAGCAGTACGTC. Translated: CASRHIQGIPILYEQYV.

The genes are TRBV7-9 and TRBJ2-2; the match to TRBD1 covers 9 bases. J gave up 2 bases and V 6 bases, and 4 bases lay outside the gene matches. The germline V gene has CDR1 SEHNR and CDR2 FQNEAQ (reference sequence). The CDR3 length is 15 residues. The CDR3 DNA reads as TGTGCCAGCAGGAGGACAGGGGCTAACACCGGGGAGCTGTTTTTT. It codes for CASRRTGANTGELFF.

Many counts were recorded for this clonotype. The gene calls are TRBV9 and TRBJ2-1; D unclear. Germline V CDR1 and CDR2: SGDLS, YYNGEE. Deletions cut 0 bases from V and 3 bases from J, with 4 bases between. The CDR3 is made up of 13 amino acids. Here the CDR3 reads CASSVGFYNEQFF. The CDR3 nucleotides are TGTGCCAGCAGCGTAGGTTTCTACAATGAGCAGTTCTTC.

V gene TRBV6-5 combines with J gene TRBJ2-2; D is ambiguous. This CDR3 is built from 16 residues. The ends were cut back, 3 bases at V and 4 bases at J, with 15 bases in the middle. Germline V gene lookup returns CDR1 MNHEY and CDR2 SVGAGI. The CDR3 nucleotides read TGTGCCAGCAGTTATTCCCCGGAGCGAGGCACCGGGGAGCTGTTTTTT. Encoded protein: CASSYSPERGTGELFF.

This clonotype has only a few counts. This chain links TRBV28 with TRBJ2-1, with D perhaps assigned TRBD1 or TRBD2 (5 bases each). V gave up 7 bases and J gave up 4 bases, with 14 bases separating them. This CDR3 region has 14 residues. CDR1 is MDHEN and CDR2 is SYDVKM in the germline V gene. The DNA for the CDR3 is TGTGCCAGCAACCAAGGGACGCAATACAATGAGCAGTTCTTC. This gives the protein CASNQGTQYNEQFF.

A few counts support this clonotype. The chain joins TRBV12-3 or TRBV12-4 to TRBJ2-1, with 7 bases that match TRBD2. V was pared by 7 bases and J by 7 bases, with 13 bases of the junction left unmatched. The CDR3 sequence is 15 residues long. CDR3 sequence: CASTPVAGEGNEQFF. Written as DNA, the CDR3 is TGTGCCAGCACCCCTGTGGCGGGAGAGGGTAATGAGCAGTTCTTC.

The chain couples TRBV7-8 to TRBJ2-1; D uncertain. The CDR3 totals 13 residues. Germline V CDR1 and CDR2: SGHVS, FQNEAQ. V was cut by 8 bases and J by 6 bases, with 14 bases left in between. The CDR3 bases are TGTGCCAGCGGGGTGGGTATTTCCAATGAGCAGTTCTTC. Protein product: CASGVGISNEQFF.

This clonotype was found a few times. The chain employs TRBV6-5 and TRBJ2-3; D uncertain. The CDR3 consists of 14 residues. Deletions cut 0 bases from V and 1 base from J, with 5 bases between. CDR1 and CDR2 (germline): MNHEY, SVGAGI. The CDR3: CASSYSRRTDTQYF. The DNA for the CDR3 is TGTGCCAGCAGTTACTCGCGCCGCACAGATACGCAGTATTTT.

Of note for this clonotype: A much more abundant neighbour one base away suggests this may be a read error. This rearrangement joins TRBV5-1 to TRBJ2-2, with TRBD2 identical over 9 bases. The V and J ends lost 7 bases and 3 bases, in that order; junction bases with no gene match: 7. The CDR3 consists of 15 residues. Germline V gene lookup returns CDR1 SGHRS and CDR2 YFSETQ. The CDR3 is CASGQRGAHTGELFF. The CDR3 DNA is TGCGCCAGCGGCCAGCGGGGGGCCCACACCGGGGAGCTGTTTTTT.

This clonotype was seen ten or more times. The chain carries TRBV10-3 and TRBJ2-5, with TRBD2 matching 9 bases. This CDR3 is 14 amino acids long. Germline V lookup: CDR1 ENHRY, CDR2 SYGVKD. V lost 6 bases and J lost 0; bases outside the gene matches: 2. CDR3 sequence (DNA): TGTGCCATCAGGTCTAGCGGGGACCAAGAGACCCAGTACTTC. Its translation: CAIRSSGDQETQYF.

This clonotype was found a few times. The rearrangement uses TRBV19 and TRBJ1-2, with D unresolved. Germline loops: CDR1 LNHDA, CDR2 SQIVND (reference sequence). V dropped 0 bases and J dropped 2 bases, with 16 bases sitting between them. The CDR3 length is 17 residues. This CDR3 reads CASSIDTAVSTNYGYTF. In nucleotides, the CDR3 is TGTGCCAGTAGTATAGATACAGCGGTATCGACCAACTATGGCTACACCTTC.

This clonotype has at least ten counts. The V call is TRBV27, the J call TRBJ1-2; D may be TRBD1 (6 bases). CDR3 size: 15 residues. The germline gives CDR1 MNHEY, CDR2 SMNVEV (reference sequence). The germline V and J ends were trimmed by 9 bases and 5 bases, with 22 bases remaining between them. CDR3 protein: CASGGLGGWGYGYTF. The CDR3, as DNA: TGTGCCAGTGGGGGTTTAGGGGGATGGGGTTATGGCTACACCTTC.

This clonotype was seen more than once but under ten times. V and J are TRBV29-1 and TRBJ1-1; D remains ambiguous. Trimming pared 0 bases from V and 1 base from J, leaving 6 bases between. Germline CDR1 SQVTM, CDR2 ANQGSEA. CDR3 size: 13 residues. The DNA for the CDR3 is TGCAGCGTTGAAGAGTGGCAGAACACTGAAGCTTTCTTT. Translated, it gives CSVEEWQNTEAFF.

This clonotype turned up a few times. This chain links TRBV6-2 or TRBV6-3 with TRBJ2-2; the D is unclear. V was clipped by 4 bases and J by 5 bases, with 11 bases between them. The CDR3 sequence is 14 residues long. Germline CDR1 reads MNHEY; CDR2 reads SVGEGT. The CDR3 protein is CASSSVFGTGELFF. The CDR3 bases are TGTGCCAGCAGTTCCGTGTTCGGGACCGGGGAGCTGTTTTTT.

The V gene is TRBV18, the J gene TRBJ2-5, with TRBD1 matching 7 bases. Unmatched junction bases numbered 2, after V lost 3 bases and J lost 4 bases. Germline CDR1 and CDR2: KGHSH and LQKENI. The CDR3 runs 13 residues. Written as DNA, the CDR3 is TGTGCCAGCTCACCGACAGGGACAGAGACCCAGTACTTC. This codes for CASSPTGTETQYF.

This clonotype was seen a handful of times. The chain employs TRBV6-5 and TRBJ1-5; 10 nucleotides align to TRBD1. J gave up 5 bases and V 0 bases, and 1 base lay outside the gene matches. There are 15 residues in the CDR3. Germline-derived CDR1 and CDR2 are MNHEY and SVGAGI. The CDR3 spells CASSYSGTGDQPQHF. The DNA for the CDR3 is TGTGCCAGCAGTTACTCCGGGACAGGGGATCAGCCCCAGCATTTT.

In its sample, this clonotype was seen many times. The rearrangement links TRBV4-1 to TRBJ2-3; D not certain. From germline, CDR1 is MGHRA and CDR2 YSYEKL. V was trimmed by 1 base and J by 2 bases, leaving 7 bases between them. The CDR3 consists of 14 residues. CDR3 protein: CASSQGANTDTQYF. The CDR3 nucleotides are TGCGCCAGCAGCCAAGGCGCTAACACAGATACGCAGTATTTT.

This clonotype was counted at least ten times. The gene calls are TRBV20-1 and TRBJ2-1; no clear D. This CDR3 comprises 14 residues. The germline CDR1 and CDR2 sequences are DFQATT and SNEGSKA (reference sequence). V lost 6 bases and J 5 bases, leaving 17 bases between the germline ends. The chain's CDR3 is CSAVHGRRHNEQFF. The CDR3, as DNA: TGCAGTGCCGTCCACGGGCGACGACACAATGAGCAGTTCTTC.

This clonotype was seen once. The chain links TRBV19 to TRBJ2-3; 9 bases map to TRBD1. The CDR3 sequence is 15 residues long. The germline V gene has CDR1 LNHDA and CDR2 SQIVND (reference sequence). The J segment lost 5 bases and the V segment lost 4 bases, leaving 7 bases of the junction unmatched. In nucleotides, the CDR3 is TGTGCCAGTAGTAAACAGGGGGCGCGGAGAGATACGCAGTATTTT. This codes for CASSKQGARRDTQYF. Combining the CDR3 with reference TRBV19 and TRBJ2-3 gives the whole variable domain DGGITQSPKYLFRKEGQNVTLSCEQNLNHDAMYWYRQDPGQGLRLIYYSQIVNDFQKGDIAEGYSVSREKKESFPLTVTSAQKNPTAFYLCASSKQGARRDTQYFGPGTRLTVL.